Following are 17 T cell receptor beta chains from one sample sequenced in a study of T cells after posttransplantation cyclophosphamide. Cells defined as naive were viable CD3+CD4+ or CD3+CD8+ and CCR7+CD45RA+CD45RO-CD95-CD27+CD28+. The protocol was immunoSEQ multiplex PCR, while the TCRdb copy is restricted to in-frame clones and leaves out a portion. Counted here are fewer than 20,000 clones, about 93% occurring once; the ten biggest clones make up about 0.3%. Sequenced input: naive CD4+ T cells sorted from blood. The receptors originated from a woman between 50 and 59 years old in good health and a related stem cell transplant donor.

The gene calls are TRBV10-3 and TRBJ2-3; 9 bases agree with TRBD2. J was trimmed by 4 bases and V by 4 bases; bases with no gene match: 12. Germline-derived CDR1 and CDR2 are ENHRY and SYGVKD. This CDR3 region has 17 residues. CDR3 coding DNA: TGTGCCATCAGTGGGGTGGGCGCGGGAGGGCCGGCAGATACGCAGTATTTT. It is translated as CAISGVGAGGPADTQYF.

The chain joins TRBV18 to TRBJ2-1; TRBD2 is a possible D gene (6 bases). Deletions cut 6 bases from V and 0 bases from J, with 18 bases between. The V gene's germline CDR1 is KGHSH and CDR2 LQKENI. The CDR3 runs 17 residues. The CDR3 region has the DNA TGTGCCAGCTCTTTCCGCCTTAGCGGAAGCTCCTACAATGAGCAGTTCTTC. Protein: CASSFRLSGSSYNEQFF.

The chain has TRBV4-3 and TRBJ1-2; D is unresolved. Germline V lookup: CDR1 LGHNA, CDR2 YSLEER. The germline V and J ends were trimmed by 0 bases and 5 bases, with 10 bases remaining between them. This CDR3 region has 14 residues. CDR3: CASSQDHREYGYTF. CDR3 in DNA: TGCGCCAGCAGCCAAGATCATAGGGAGTATGGCTACACCTTC.

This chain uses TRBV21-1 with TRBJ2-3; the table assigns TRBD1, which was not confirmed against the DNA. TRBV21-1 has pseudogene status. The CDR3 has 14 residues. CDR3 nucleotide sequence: TGTGCCTTACGGACAGGGGCCTTCACAGATACGCAGTATTTT. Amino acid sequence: CALRTGAFTDTQYF.

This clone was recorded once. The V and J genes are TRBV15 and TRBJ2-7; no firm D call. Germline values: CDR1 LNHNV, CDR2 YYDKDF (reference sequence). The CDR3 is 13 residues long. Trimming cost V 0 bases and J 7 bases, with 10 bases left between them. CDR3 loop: CATSRDPRREQYF. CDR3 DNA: TGTGCCACCAGCAGAGACCCTAGACGGGAGCAGTACTTC. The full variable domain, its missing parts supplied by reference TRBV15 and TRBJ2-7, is DAMVIQNPRYQVTQFGKPVTLSCSQTLNHNVMYWYQQKSSQAPKLLFHYYDKDFNNEADTPDNFQSRRPNTSFCFLDIRSPGLGDTAMYLCATSRDPRREQYFGPGTRLTVT.

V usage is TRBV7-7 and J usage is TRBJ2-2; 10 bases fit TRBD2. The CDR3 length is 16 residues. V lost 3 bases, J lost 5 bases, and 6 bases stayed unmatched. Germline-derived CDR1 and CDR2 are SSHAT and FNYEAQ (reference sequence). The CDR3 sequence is CASSFMLAGVTGELFF. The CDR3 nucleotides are TGTGCCAGCAGCTTTATGCTAGCGGGAGTAACCGGGGAGCTGTTTTTT.

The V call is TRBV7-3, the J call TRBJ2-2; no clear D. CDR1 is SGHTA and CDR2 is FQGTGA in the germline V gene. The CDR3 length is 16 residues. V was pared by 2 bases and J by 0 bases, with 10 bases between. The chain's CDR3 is CASSLSTPANTGELFF. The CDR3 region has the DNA TGTGCCAGCAGCTTATCGACACCCGCGAACACCGGGGAGCTGTTTTTT.

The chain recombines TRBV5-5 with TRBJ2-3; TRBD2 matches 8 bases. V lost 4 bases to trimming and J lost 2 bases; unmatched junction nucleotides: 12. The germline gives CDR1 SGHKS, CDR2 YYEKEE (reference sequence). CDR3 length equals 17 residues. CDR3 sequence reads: CASSPRGGGSLTDTQYF. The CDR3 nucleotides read TGTGCCAGCAGCCCCCGGGGGGGCGGGAGCCTCACAGATACGCAGTATTTT.

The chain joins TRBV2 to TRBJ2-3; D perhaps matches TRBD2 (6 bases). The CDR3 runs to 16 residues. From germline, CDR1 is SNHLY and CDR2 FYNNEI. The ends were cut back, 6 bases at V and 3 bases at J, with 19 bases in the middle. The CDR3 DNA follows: TGTGCCAGCAGCCCCCTGGCTAGCGCACTTACAGATACGCAGTATTTT. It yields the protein CASSPLASALTDTQYF.

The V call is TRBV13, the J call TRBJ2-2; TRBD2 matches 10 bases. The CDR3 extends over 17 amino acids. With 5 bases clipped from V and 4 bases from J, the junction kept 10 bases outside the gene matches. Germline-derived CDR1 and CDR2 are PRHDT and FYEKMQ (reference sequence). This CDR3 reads CASSAPTSGSITGELFF. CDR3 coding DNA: TGTGCCAGCAGCGCCCCGACTAGCGGGTCCATCACCGGGGAGCTGTTTTTT. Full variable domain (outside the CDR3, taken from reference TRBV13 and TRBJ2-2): AAGVIQSPRHLIKEKRETATLKCYPIPRHDTVYWYQQGPGQDPQFLISFYEKMQSDKGSIPDRFSAQQFSDYHSELNMSSLELGDSALYFCASSAPTSGSITGELFFGEGSRLTVL.

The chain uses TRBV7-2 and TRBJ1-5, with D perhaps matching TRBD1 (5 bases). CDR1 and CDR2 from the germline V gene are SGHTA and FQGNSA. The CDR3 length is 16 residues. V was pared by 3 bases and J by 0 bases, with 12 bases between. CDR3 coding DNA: TGTGCCAGCAGCTTCACAGGCCCCCATAGCAATCAGCCCCAGCATTTT. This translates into CASSFTGPHSNQPQHF.

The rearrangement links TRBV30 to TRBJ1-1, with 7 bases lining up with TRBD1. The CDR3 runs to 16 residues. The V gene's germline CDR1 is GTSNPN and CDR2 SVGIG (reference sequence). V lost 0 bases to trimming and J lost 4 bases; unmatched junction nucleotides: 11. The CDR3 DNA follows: TGTGCCTGGAGTGTAAAAGTTCCAGGGGGGATCACTGAAGCTTTCTTT. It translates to CAWSVKVPGGITEAFF. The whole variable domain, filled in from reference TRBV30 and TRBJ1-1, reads SQTIHQWPATLVQPVGSPLSLECTVEGTSNPNLYWYRQAAGRGLQLLFYSVGIGQISSEVPQNLSASRPQDRQFILSSKKLLLSDSGFYLCAWSVKVPGGITEAFFGQGTRLTVV.

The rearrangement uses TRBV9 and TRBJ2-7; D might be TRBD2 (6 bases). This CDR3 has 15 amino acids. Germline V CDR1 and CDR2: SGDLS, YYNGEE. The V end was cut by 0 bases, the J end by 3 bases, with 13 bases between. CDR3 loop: CASSVDGGAGYEQYF. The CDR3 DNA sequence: TGTGCCAGCAGCGTAGATGGAGGAGCGGGCTACGAGCAGTACTTC. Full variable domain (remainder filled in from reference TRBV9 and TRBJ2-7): DSGVTQTPKHLITATGQRVTLRCSPRSGDLSVYWYQQSLDQGLQFLIQYYNGEERAKGNILERFSAQQFPDLHSELNLSSLELGDSALYFCASSVDGGAGYEQYFGPGTRLTVT.

The DNA of the CDR3 is TGTGCCAGCTCACAAGCCGACAGGACCCAGTATGGCTACACCTTC. Translation gives CASSQADRTQYGYTF. This chain joins TRBV18 and TRBJ1-2; perhaps TRBD1 as D (6 bases). The CDR3 is made up of 15 amino acids. Germline assignment: CDR1 KGHSH and CDR2 LQKENI. V was clipped by 4 bases and J by 5 bases, with 17 bases between them.

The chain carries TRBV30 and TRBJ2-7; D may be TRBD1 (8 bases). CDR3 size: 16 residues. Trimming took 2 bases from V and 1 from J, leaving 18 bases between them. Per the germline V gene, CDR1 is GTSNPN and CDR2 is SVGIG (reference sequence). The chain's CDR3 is CAWSFAGDRHSYEQYF. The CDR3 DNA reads TGTGCCTGGAGTTTTGCGGGGGACAGGCATTCCTACGAGCAGTACTTC.

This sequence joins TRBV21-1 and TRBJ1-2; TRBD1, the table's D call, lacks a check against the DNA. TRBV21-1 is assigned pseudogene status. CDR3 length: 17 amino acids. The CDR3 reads CASSKVRDRPRLYGYTF. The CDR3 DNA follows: TGTGCCAGCAGCAAAGTGAGGGACAGACCCAGACTTTATGGCTACACCTTC.

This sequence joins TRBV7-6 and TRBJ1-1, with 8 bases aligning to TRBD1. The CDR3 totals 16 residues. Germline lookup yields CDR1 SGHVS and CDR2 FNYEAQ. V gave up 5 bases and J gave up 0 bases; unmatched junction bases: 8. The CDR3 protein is CASSLGQAHMNTEAFF. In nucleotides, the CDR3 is TGTGCCAGCAGCCTGGGACAGGCCCACATGAACACTGAAGCTTTCTTT. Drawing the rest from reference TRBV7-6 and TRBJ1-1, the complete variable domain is GAGVSQSPRYKVTKRGQDVALRCDPISGHVSLYWYRQALGQGPEFLTYFNYEAQQDKSGLPNDRFSAERPEGSISTLTIQRTEQRDSAMYRCASSLGQAHMNTEAFFGQGTRLTVV.